This record covers a single T cell receptor (beta chain). Its target is not known. This sample was taken from a study of early T cells in non-severe SARS-CoV-2 infection. Overall study: With bulk RNA from unsorted whole blood as input, sequencing yielded unpaired chains. Points from the study as a whole: Matches to VDJdb favored anti-spike CD8 responses and missed private and CD4 specificities.

The CDR3 loop spans 14 amino acids. Germline V lookup: CDR1 MNHEY, CDR2 SVGEGT. V shed 8 bases and J shed 4 bases, with 15 bases lying between them. The TCR library protocol attached unique molecular identifiers to the individual cDNA molecules. TCRdb redid the calling of the 5' RACE reads with MiXCR, one entry per CDR3 protein. The sample holds 75,000 to 100,000 distinct CDR3 sequences, around a sixth seen once. This clonotype was obtained from an adult who was a healthcare worker with PCR-confirmed SARS-CoV-2 infection or an uninfected control (not recorded which). J is TRBJ2-1 and V is TRBV6-2 or TRBV6-3; D possibly corresponds to TRBD1 (6 bases). The specimen sequenced was whole blood. In DNA, the CDR3 is TGTGCCAGCTGCACGGACAGAGTATACAATGAGCAGTTCTTC. It encodes CASCTDRVYNEQFF.